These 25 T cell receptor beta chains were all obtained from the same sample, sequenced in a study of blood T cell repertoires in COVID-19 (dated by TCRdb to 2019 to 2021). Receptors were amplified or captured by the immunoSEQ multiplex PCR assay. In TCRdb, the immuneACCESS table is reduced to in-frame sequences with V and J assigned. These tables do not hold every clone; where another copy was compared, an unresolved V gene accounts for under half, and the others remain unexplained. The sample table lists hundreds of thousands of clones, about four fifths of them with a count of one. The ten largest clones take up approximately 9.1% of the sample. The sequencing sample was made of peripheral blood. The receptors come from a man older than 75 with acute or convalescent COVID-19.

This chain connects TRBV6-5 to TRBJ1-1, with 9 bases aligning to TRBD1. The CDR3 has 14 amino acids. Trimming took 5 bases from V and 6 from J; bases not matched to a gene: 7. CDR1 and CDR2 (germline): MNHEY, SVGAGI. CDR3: CASSPGQGLAEAFF. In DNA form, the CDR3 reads TGTGCCAGCAGTCCCGGACAGGGGCTGGCTGAAGCTTTCTTT.

Here the CDR3 reads CASSQDWGQGRTEAFF. DNA of the CDR3: TGCGCCAGCAGCCAAGACTGGGGACAGGGGAGGACTGAAGCTTTCTTT. This rearrangement joins TRBV4-1 to TRBJ1-1; TRBD1 matches 10 bases. Germline loops: CDR1 MGHRA, CDR2 YSYEKL. This CDR3 has 16 amino acids. After removal of 0 bases from V and 5 bases from J, the junction contained 6 bases not matched to a gene.

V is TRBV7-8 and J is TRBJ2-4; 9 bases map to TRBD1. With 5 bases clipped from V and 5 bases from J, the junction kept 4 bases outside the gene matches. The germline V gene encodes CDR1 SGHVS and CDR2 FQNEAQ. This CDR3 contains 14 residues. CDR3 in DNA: TGTGCCAGCAGCCCGGACAGGGGACAAAACATTCAGTACTTC. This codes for CASSPDRGQNIQYF. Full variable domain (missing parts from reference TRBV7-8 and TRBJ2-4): GAGVSQSPRYKVAKRGQDVALRCDPISGHVSLFWYQQALGQGPEFLTYFQNEAQLDKSGLPSDRFFAERPEGSVSTLKIQRTQQEDSAVYLCASSPDRGQNIQYFGAGTRLSVL.

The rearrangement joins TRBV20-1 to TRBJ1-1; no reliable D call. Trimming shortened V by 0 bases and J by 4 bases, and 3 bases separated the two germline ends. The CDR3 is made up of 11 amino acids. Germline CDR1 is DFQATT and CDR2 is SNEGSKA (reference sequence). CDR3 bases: TGCAGTGCTAGAGATAGCACTGAAGCTTTCTTT. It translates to CSARDSTEAFF.

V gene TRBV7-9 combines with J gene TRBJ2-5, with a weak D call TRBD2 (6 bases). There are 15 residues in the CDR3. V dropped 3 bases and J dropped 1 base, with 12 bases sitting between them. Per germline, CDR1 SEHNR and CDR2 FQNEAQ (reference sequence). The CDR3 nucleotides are TGTGCCAGCAGCTTCGGGGGAGGAACCCAAGAGACCCAGTACTTC. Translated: CASSFGGGTQETQYF. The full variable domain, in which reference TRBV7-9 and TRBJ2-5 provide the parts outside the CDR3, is DTGVSQNPRHKITKRGQNVTFRCDPISEHNRLYWYRQTLGQGPEFLTYFQNEAQLEKSRLLSDRFSAERPKGSFSTLEIQRTEQGDSAMYLCASSFGGGTQETQYFGPGTRLLVL.

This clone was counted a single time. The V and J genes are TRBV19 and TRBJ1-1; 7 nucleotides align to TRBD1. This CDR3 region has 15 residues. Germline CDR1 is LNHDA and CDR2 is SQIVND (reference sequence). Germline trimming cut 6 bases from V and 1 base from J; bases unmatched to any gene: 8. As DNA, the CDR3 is TGTGCCAGTAGAACAGGGGCAAATCGGAACACTGAAGCTTTCTTT. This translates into CASRTGANRNTEAFF. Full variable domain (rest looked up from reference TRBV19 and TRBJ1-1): DGGITQSPKYLFRKEGQNVTLSCEQNLNHDAMYWYRQDPGQGLRLIYYSQIVNDFQKGDIAEGYSVSREKKESFPLTVTSAQKNPTAFYLCASRTGANRNTEAFFGQGTRLTVV.

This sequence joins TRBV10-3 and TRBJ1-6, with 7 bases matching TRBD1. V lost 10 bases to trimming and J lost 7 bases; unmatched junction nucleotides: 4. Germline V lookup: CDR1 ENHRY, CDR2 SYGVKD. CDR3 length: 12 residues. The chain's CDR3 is CATWDRNSPLHF. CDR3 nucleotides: TGTGCCACCTGGGACAGAAATTCACCCCTCCACTTT.

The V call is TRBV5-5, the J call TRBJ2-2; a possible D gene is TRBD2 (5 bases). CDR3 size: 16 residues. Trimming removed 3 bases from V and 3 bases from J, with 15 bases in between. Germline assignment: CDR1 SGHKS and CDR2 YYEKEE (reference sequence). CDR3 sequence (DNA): TGTGCCAGCAGCTCAATTACTAGTACGTACACCGGGGAGCTGTTTTTT. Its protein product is CASSSITSTYTGELFF.

The CDR3 DNA sequence: TGCGCCAGCAAGCCGGACAGGGGACCCTACGAGCAGTACTTC. This codes for CASKPDRGPYEQYF. V and J are TRBV10-1 and TRBJ2-7; 9 positions match TRBD1. V shed 7 bases, J shed 2 bases, and the junction held 6 bases outside the gene matches. Germline CDR1 WNHNN, CDR2 SYGVQD (reference sequence). The CDR3 extends over 14 amino acids.

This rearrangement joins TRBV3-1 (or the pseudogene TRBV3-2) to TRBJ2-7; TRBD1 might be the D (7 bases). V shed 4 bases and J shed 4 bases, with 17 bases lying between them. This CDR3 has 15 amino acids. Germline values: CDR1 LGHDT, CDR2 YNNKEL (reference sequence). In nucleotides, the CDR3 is TGTGCCAGCAGCCCCCTCCTCAGGGGGGCTTACGAGCAGTACTTC. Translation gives CASSPLLRGAYEQYF.

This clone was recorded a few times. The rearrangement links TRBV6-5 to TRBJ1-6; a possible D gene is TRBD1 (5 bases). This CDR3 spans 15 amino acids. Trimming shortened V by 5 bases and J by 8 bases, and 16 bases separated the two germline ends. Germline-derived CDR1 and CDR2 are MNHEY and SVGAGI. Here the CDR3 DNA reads TGTGCCAGCAGTCCCCTCAGGGTTATAGATTCACCCCTCCACTTT. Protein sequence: CASSPLRVIDSPLHF.

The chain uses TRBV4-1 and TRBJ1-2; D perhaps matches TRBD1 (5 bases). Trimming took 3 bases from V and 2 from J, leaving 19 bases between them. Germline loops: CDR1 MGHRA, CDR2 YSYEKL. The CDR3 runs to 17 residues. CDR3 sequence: CASSHALGQLVNYGYTF. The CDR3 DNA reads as TGCGCCAGCAGCCACGCGCTTGGACAACTCGTGAACTATGGCTACACCTTC.

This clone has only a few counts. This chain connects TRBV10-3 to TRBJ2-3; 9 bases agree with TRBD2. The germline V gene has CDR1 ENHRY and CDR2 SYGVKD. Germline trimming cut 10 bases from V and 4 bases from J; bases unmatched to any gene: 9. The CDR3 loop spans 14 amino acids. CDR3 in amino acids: CATGTSPGADTQYF. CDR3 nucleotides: TGTGCCACCGGGACTAGCCCTGGGGCAGATACGCAGTATTTT.

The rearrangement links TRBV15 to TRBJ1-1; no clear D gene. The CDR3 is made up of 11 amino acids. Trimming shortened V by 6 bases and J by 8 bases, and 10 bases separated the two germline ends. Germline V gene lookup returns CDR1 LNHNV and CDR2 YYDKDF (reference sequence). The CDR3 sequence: CATSFLGEAFF. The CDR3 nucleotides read TGTGCCACCAGTTTCCTCGGGGAAGCTTTCTTT.

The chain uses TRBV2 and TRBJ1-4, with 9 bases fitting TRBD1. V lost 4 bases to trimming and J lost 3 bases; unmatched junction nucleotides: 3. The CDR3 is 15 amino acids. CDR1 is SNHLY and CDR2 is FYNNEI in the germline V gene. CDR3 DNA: TGTGCCAGCAGTGTGGGGACAGGGCCTAATGAAAAACTGTTTTTT. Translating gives CASSVGTGPNEKLFF.

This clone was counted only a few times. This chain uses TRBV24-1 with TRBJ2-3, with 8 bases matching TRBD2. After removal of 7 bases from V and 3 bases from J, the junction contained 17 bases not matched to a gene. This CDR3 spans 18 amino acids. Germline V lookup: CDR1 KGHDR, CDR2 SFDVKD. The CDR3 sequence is CATSLGWGAGGSTDTQYF. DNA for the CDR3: TGTGCCACCAGCCTTGGTTGGGGGGCGGGAGGCTCGACAGATACGCAGTATTTT.

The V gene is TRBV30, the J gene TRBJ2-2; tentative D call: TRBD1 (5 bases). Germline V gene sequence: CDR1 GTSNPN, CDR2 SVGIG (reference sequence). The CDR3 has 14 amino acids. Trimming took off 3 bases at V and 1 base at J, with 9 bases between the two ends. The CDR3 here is CAWSFGQNTGELFF. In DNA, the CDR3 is TGTGCCTGGAGCTTTGGACAGAACACCGGGGAGCTGTTTTTT. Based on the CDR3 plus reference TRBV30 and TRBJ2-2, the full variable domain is SQTIHQWPATLVQPVGSPLSLECTVEGTSNPNLYWYRQAAGRGLQLLFYSVGIGQISSEVPQNLSASRPQDRQFILSSKKLLLSDSGFYLCAWSFGQNTGELFFGEGSRLTVL.

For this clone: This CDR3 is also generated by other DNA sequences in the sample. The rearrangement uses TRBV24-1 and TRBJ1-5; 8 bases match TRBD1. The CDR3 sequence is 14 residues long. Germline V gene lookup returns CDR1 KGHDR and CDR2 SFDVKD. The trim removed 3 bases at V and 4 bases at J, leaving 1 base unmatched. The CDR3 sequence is CATSDRQGNQPQHF. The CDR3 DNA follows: TGTGCCACCAGTGATCGACAGGGGAATCAGCCCCAGCATTTT.

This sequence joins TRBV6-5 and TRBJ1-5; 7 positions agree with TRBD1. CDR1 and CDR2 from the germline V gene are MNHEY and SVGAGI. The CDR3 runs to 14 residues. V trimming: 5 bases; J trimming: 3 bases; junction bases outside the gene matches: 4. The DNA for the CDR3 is TGTGCCAGCAGTCCGGGACAGCACAATCAGCCCCAGCATTTT. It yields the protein CASSPGQHNQPQHF.

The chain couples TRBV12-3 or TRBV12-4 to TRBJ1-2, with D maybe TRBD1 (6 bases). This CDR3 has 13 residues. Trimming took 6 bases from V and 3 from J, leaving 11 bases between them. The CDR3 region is CASRYRVDYGYTF. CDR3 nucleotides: TGTGCCAGCAGATACAGGGTGGACTATGGCTACACCTTC.

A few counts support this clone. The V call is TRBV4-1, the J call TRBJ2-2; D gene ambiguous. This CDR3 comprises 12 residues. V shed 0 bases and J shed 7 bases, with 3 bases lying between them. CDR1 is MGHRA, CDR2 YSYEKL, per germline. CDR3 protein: CASSQDIGELFF. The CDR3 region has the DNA TGCGCCAGCAGCCAAGACATCGGGGAGCTGTTTTTT.

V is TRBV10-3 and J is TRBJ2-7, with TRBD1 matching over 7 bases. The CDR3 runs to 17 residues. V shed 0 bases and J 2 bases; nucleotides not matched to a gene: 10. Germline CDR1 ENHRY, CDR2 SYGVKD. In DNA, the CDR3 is TGTGCCATCAGTGAGTCACCCCGAGGGGGCACCCCCTACGAGCAGTACTTC. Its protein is CAISESPRGGTPYEQYF.

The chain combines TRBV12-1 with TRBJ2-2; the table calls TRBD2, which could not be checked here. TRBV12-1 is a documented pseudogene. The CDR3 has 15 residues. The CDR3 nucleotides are TGTGCCGGAAGCCCCGGGGGGGCGAACACCGGGGAGCTGTTTTTT. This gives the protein CAGSPGGANTGELFF.

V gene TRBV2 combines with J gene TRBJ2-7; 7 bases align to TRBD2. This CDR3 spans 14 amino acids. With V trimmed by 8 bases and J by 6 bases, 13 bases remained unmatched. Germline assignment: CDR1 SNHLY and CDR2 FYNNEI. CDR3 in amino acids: CASALLPREGEQYF. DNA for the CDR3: TGTGCCAGCGCACTATTACCCAGGGAGGGCGAGCAGTACTTC.

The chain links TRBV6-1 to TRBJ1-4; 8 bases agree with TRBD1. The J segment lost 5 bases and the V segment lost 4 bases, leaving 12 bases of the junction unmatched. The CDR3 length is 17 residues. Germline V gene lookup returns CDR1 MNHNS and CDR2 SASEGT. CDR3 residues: CASSAASGQGINEKLFF. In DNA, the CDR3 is TGTGCCAGCAGTGCTGCTTCTGGACAGGGAATCAATGAAAAACTGTTTTTT.